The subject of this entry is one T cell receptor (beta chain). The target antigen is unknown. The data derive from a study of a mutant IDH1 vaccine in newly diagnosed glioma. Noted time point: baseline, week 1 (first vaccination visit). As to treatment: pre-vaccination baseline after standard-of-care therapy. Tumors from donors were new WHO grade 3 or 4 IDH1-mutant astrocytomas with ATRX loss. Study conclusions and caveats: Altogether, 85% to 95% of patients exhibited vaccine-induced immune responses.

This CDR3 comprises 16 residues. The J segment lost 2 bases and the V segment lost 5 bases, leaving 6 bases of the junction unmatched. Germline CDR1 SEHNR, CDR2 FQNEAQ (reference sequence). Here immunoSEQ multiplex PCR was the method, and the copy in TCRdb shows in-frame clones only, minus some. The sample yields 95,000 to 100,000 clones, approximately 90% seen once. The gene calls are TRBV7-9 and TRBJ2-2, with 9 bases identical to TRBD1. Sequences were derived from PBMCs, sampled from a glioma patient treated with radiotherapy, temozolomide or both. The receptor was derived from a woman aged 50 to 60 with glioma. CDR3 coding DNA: TGTGCCAGCAGCCAGGGACAGGGTAGAAACACCGGGGAGCTGTTTTTT. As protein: CASSQGQGRNTGELFF.